This record looks at one TCR beta chain sequence and its context. The target of this receptor is not known. No base-level quality is on record; no much larger clone is a single base apart. The record originates from a study of technical replicates of blood from several donors (dated by TCRdb to about 2017). Library preparation employed the immunoSEQ multiplex PCR assay. Not all clones reach the TCRdb copy of this immuneACCESS table, which keeps in-frame sequences only. Checked studies attribute under half of the gap to unresolved V genes and leave the rest unexplained. Counted in this sample were about 71,000 clones; over 75% of them appeared once. About 4.6% of the sample goes to the ten largest clones. The CDR3 spans 14 residues, from the cysteine through the phenylalanine. The kept DNA is CDR3 alone, 42 bases in frame from the first base. CDR1 and CDR2 are drawn from the germline V gene: MDHEN, SYDVKM. Trimming removed 8 bases from V and 0 bases from J, leaving 14 bases between the germline ends.

Sequences were obtained from PBMCs. The source of this sequence is a human donor in good health. Some clones in this sample may be carry-over from other donors' samples. The rearrangement combines TRBV28 with TRBJ2-7; TRBD1 is a possible D gene, resting on 5 matching bases. The CDR3 amino acid sequence is: CASLDSGSSYEQYF. The nucleotide sequence reads TGTGCCAGCCTAGACAGTGGAAGCTCCTACGAGCAGTACTTC. The full variable domain, completed from the reference TRBV28 and TRBJ2-7 proteins outside the CDR3, reads DVKVTQSSRYLVKRTGEKVFLECVQDMDHENMFWYRQDPGLGLRLIYFSYDVKMKEKGDIPEGYSVSREKKERFSLILESASTNQTSMYLCASLDSGSSYEQYFGPGTRLTVT.